This T cell receptor (beta chain) comes out of a study of T cells in Graves' hyperthyroidism and ophthalmopathy. Study results and limitations: Blood also held most thyroid clonotypes expanded beyond 0.001.

Germline CDR1 reads SNHLY; CDR2 reads FYNNEI. The CDR3 spans 15 residues. Trimming stripped 3 bases from V and 1 base from J, with 10 bases between. A patient was excluded if there was uncontrolled infection, other autoimmune disease, pregnancy or lactation. Diagnostic assessment was based on clinical symptoms, serum thyroxine and TRAb, thyroid ultrasound and orbital computed tomography. From roughly 10 ml of fresh peripheral blood, PBMCs were isolated. The sample holds many counts of this clonotype. The antigen remains undetermined. The TCR beta CDR3 regions underwent amplification using RNA transcripts as the source. In the first-round RT-PCR of the TCR CDR3, the HTBI primer set was used. From the multiplex PCR reads, TCRdb called clonotypes with MiXCR, one entry per CDR3 protein. The sample shows 400,000 or so distinct CDR3 sequences, more than 12% of them seen only once.

Sample: blood. This clonotype originated in a woman aged 25 to 39 with Graves' ophthalmopathy. This chain links TRBV2 with TRBJ1-5; D remains ambiguous. The CDR3 sequence: CASSDERESNQPQHF. In DNA form, the CDR3 reads TGTGCCAGCAGTGATGAAAGAGAGAGCAATCAGCCCCAGCATTTT. Complete variable domain (other parts from reference TRBV2 and TRBJ1-5): EPEVTQTPSHQVTQMGQEVILRCVPISNHLYFYWYRQILGQKVEFLVSFYNNEISEKSEIFDDQFSVERPDGSNFTLKIRSTKLEDSAMYFCASSDERESNQPQHFGDGTRLSIL.